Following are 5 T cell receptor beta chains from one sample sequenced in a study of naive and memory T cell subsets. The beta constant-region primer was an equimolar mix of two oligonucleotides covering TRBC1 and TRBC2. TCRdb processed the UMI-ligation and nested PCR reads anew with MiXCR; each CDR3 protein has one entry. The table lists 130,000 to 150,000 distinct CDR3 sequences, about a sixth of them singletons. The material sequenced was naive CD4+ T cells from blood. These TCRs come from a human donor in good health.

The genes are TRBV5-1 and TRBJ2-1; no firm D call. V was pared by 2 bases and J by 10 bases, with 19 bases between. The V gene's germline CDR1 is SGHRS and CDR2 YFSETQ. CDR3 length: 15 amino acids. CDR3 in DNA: TGCGCCAGCAGCTTTAATATGGCTACGGCGCAAGAGCAGTTCTTC. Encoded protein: CASSFNMATAQEQFF.

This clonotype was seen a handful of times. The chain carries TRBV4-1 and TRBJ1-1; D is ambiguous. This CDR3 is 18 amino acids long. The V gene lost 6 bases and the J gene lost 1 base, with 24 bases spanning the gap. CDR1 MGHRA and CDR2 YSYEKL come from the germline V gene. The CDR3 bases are TGCGCCAGCAGACCCGTCGGGGAAGGACCGAAACAGAACACTGAAGCTTTCTTT. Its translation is CASRPVGEGPKQNTEAFF.

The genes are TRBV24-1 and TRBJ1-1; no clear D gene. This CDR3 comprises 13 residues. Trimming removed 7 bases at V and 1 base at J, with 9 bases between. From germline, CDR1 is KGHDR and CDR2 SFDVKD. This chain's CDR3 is CATRGDPNTEAFF. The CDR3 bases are TGTGCCACCAGGGGCGACCCGAACACTGAAGCTTTCTTT.

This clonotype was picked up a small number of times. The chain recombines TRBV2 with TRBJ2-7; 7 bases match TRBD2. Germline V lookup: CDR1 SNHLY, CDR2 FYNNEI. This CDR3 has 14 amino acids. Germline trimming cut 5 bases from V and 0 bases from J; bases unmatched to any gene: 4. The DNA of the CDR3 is TGTGCCAGCAGTTGGACTAGAGACTCCTACGAGCAGTACTTC. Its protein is CASSWTRDSYEQYF.

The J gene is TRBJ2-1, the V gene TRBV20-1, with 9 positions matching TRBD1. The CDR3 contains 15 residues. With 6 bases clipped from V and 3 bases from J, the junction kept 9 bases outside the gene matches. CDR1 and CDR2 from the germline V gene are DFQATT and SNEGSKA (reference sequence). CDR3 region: CSALVGTGNYNEQFF. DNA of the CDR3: TGCAGTGCCTTAGTGGGGACAGGGAACTACAATGAGCAGTTCTTC.